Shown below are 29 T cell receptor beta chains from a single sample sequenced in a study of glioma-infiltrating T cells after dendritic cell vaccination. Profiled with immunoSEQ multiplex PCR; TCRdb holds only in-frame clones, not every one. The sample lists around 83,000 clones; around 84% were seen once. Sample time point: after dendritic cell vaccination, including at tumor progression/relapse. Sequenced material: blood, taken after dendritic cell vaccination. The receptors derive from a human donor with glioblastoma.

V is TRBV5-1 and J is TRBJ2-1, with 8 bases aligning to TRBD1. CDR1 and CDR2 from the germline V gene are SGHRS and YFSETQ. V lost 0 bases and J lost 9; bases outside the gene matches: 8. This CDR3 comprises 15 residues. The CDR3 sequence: CASSLAQGAEAEQFF. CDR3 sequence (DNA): TGCGCCAGCAGCTTGGCGCAGGGGGCAGAGGCTGAGCAGTTCTTC.

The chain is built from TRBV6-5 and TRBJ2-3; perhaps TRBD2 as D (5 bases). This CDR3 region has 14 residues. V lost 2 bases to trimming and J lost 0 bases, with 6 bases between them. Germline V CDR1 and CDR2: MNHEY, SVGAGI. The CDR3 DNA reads TGTGCCAGCAGTTACCGGACTAGCACAGATACGCAGTATTTT. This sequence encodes CASSYRTSTDTQYF.

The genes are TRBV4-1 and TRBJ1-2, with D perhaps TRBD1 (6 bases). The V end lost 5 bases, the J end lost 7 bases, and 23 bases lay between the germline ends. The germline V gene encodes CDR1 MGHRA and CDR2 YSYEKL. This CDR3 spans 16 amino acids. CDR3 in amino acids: CASSSGGALFIFGYTF. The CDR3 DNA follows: TGCGCCAGCAGCTCGGGGGGGGCCCTGTTCATTTTTGGCTACACCTTC.

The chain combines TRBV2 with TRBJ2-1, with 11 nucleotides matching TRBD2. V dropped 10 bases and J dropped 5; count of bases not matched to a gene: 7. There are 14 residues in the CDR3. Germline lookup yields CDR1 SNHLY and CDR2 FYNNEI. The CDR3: CATTPGLADNEQFF. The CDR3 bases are TGTGCCACCACCCCGGGACTAGCGGACAATGAGCAGTTCTTC.

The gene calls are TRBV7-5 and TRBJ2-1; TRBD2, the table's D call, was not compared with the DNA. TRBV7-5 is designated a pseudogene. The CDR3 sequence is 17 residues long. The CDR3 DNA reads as TGTGTCAGAAGCTTAGAGCTGTCTAGCGGGACCTACAATGAGCAGTTCTTC. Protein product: CVRSLELSSGTYNEQFF.

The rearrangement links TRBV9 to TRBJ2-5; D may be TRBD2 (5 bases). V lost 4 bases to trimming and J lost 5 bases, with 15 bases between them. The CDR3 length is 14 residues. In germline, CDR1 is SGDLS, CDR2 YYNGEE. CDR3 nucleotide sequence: TGTGCCAGCAGCCCATCGGGGTGGCTGGAGACCCAGTACTTC. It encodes CASSPSGWLETQYF.

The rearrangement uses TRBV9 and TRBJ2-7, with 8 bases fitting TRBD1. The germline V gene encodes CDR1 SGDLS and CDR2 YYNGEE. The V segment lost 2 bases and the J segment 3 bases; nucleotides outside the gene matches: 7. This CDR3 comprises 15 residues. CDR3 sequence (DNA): TGTGCCAGCAGCGTTGGGACAGGCAGGAACTACGAGCAGTACTTC. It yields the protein CASSVGTGRNYEQYF.

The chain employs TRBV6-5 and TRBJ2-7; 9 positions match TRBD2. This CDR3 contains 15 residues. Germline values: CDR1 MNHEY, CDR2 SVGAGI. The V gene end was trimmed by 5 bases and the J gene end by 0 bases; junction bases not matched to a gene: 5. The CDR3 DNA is TGTGCCAGCAGTGCGCCGGGACTAGCCTCCTACGAGCAGTACTTC. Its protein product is CASSAPGLASYEQYF.

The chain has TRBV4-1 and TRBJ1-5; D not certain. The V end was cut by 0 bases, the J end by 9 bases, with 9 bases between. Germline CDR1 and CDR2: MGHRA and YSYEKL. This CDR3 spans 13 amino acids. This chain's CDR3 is CASSQETVWPQHF. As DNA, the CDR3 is TGCGCCAGCAGCCAAGAGACTGTTTGGCCCCAGCATTTT.

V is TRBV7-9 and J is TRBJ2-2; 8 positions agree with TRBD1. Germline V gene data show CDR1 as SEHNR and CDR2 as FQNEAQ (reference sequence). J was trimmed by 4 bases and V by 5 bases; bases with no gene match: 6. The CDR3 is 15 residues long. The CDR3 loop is CASSPGDRGTGELFF. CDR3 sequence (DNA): TGTGCCAGCAGCCCCGGAGACAGGGGCACCGGGGAGCTGTTTTTT. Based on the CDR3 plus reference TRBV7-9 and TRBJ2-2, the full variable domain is DTGVSQNPRHKITKRGQNVTFRCDPISEHNRLYWYRQTLGQGPEFLTYFQNEAQLEKSRLLSDRFSAERPKGSFSTLEIQRTEQGDSAMYLCASSPGDRGTGELFFGEGSRLTVL.

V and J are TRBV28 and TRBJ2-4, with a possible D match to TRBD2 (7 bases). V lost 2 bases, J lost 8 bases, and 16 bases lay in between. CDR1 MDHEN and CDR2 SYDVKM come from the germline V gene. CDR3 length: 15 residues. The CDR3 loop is CASSLRDTGGYIQYF. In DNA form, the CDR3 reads TGTGCCAGCAGTTTACGGGACACGGGGGGATACATTCAGTACTTC. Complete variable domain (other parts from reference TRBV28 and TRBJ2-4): DVKVTQSSRYLVKRTGEKVFLECVQDMDHENMFWYRQDPGLGLRLIYFSYDVKMKEKGDIPEGYSVSREKKERFSLILESASTNQTSMYLCASSLRDTGGYIQYFGAGTRLSVL.

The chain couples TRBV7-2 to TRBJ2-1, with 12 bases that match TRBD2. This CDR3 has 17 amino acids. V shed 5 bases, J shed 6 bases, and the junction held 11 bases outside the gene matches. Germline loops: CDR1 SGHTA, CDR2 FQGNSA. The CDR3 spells CASSRGLAGGPGNEQFF. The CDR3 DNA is TGTGCCAGCAGCCGGGGGCTAGCGGGGGGGCCGGGCAATGAGCAGTTCTTC. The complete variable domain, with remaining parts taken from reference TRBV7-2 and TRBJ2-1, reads GAGVSQSPSNKVTEKGKDVELRCDPISGHTALYWYRQSLGQGLEFLIYFQGNSAPDKSGLPSDRFSAERTGGSVSTLTIQRTQQEDSAVYLCASSRGLAGGPGNEQFFGPGTRLTVL.

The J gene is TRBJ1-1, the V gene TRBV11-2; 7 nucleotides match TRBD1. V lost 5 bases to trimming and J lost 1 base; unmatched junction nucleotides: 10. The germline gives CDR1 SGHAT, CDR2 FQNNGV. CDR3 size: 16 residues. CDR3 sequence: CASSPTGTARNTEAFF. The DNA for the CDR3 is TGTGCCAGCAGCCCAACCGGGACAGCTAGGAACACTGAAGCTTTCTTT.

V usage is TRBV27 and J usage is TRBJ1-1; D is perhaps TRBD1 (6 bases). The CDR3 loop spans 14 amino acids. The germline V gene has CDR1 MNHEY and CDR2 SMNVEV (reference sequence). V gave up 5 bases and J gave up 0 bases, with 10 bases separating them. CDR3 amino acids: CASSGQSMNTEAFF. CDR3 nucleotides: TGTGCCAGCAGTGGACAGTCTATGAACACTGAAGCTTTCTTT.

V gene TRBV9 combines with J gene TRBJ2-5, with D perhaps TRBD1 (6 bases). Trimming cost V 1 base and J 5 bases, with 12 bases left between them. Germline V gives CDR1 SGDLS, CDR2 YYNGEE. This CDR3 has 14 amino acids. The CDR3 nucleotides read TGTGCCAGCAGCGTAAGCCAGGGGCTCGAGACCCAGTACTTC. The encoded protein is CASSVSQGLETQYF.

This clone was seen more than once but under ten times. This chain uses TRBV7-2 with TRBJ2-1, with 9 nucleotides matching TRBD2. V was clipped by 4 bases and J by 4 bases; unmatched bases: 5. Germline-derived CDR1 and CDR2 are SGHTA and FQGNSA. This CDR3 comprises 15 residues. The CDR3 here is CASSSGTSNYNEQFF. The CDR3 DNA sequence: TGTGCCAGCAGCTCTGGGACTAGCAATTACAATGAGCAGTTCTTC.

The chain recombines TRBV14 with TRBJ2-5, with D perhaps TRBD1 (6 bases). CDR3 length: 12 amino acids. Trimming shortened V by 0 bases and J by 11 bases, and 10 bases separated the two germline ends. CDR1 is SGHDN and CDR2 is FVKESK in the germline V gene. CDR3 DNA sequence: TGTGCCAGCAGCCAAGACGGGACACTGCAGTACTTC. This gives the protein CASSQDGTLQYF.

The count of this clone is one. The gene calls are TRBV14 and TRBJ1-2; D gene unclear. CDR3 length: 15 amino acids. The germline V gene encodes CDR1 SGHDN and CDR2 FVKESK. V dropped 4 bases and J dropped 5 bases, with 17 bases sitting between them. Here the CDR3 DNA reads TGTGCCAGCAGCCCAAAGTCGGGGATAGGATATGGCTACACCTTC. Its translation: CASSPKSGIGYGYTF.

The CDR3 spells CASRTTGNGYTF. Here the CDR3 DNA reads TGTGCCAGCAGGACGACAGGGAACGGCTACACCTTC. The V gene is TRBV6-5, the J gene TRBJ1-2; 7 bases are a match to TRBD1. The CDR3 totals 12 residues. V shed 6 bases, J shed 8 bases, and the junction held 6 bases outside the gene matches. Looked up from germline, CDR1 is MNHEY and CDR2 is SVGAGI.

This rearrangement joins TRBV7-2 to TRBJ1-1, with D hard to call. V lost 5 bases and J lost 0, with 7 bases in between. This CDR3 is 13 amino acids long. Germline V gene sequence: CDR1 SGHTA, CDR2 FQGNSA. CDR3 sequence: CASSNPVNTEAFF. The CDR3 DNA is TGTGCCAGCAGCAACCCGGTGAACACTGAAGCTTTCTTT.

CDR3 DNA: TGTGCCAGCAGGGACAGCGCGTATAATTCACCCCTCCACTTT. Its protein is CASRDSAYNSPLHF. The J gene is TRBJ1-6, the V gene TRBV9, with a possible D match to TRBD1 (6 bases). Germline-derived CDR1 and CDR2 are SGDLS and YYNGEE. The CDR3 covers 14 residues. The ends were cut back, 5 bases at V and 4 bases at J, with 10 bases in the middle.

The CDR3 spells CSVSAPYEQYF. In DNA, the CDR3 is TGCAGCGTTTCAGCGCCCTACGAGCAGTACTTC. V and J are TRBV29-1 and TRBJ2-7; D ambiguous. V was trimmed by 5 bases and J by 2 bases, leaving 7 bases between them. The CDR3 is made up of 11 amino acids. The germline V gene has CDR1 SQVTM and CDR2 ANQGSEA.

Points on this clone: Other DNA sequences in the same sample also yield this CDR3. The CDR3 bases are TGTGCCAGCAGCTACGGACAGGGTATTCAGCCCCAGCATTTT. It yields the protein CASSYGQGIQPQHF. This chain joins TRBV6-5 and TRBJ1-5; 8 nucleotides agree with TRBD1. The CDR3 has 14 residues. With 6 bases clipped from V and 6 bases from J, the junction kept 7 bases outside the gene matches. The germline gives CDR1 MNHEY, CDR2 SVGAGI.

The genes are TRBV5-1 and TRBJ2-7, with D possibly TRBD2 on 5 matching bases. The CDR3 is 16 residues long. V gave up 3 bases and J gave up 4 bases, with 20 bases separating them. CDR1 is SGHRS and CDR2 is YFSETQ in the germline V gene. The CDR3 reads CASSSVPTQLVYEQYF. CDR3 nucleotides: TGCGCCAGCAGCTCCGTTCCTACACAACTAGTTTACGAGCAGTACTTC.

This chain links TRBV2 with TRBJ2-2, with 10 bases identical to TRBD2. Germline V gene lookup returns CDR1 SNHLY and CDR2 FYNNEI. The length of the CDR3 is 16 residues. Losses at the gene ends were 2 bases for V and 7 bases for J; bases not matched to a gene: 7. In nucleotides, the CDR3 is TGTGCCAGCAGTGAAAGGGGAGCGGGAGGGATCGGGGAGCTGTTTTTT. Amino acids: CASSERGAGGIGELFF.

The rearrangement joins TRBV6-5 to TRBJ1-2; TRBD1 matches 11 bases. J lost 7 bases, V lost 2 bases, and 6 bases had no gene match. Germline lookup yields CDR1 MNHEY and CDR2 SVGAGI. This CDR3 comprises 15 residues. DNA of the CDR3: TGTGCCAGCAGTTACAGCGGGACAGGGGGTGGTGGCTACACCTTC. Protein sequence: CASSYSGTGGGGYTF.

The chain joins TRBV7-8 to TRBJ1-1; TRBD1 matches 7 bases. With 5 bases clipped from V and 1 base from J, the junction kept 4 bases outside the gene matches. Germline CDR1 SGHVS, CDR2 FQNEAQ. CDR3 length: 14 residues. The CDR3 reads CASSRQGRNTEAFF. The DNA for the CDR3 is TGTGCCAGCAGCAGACAGGGTCGGAACACTGAAGCTTTCTTT.

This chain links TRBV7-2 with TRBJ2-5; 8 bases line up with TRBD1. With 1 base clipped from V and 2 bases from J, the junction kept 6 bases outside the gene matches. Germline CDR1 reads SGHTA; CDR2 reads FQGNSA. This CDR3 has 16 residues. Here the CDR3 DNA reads TGTGCCAGCAGCTTAGGGGGACAGGCAAAACAAGAGACCCAGTACTTC. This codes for CASSLGGQAKQETQYF.

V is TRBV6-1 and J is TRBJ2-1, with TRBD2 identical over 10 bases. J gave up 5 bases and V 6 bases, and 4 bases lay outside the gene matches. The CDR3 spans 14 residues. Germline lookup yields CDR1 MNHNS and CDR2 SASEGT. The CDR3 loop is CASRWTSGNNEQFF. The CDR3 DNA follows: TGTGCCAGCAGATGGACTAGCGGCAACAATGAGCAGTTCTTC.